This T cell receptor beta chain is drawn from a study of T cell responses to AZD1222 COVID-19 vaccine. Study conclusions and caveats: Only a handful of AZD1222 recipients were seropositive at baseline.

As concerns this clone: Antigen specificity is unknown.

Sequencing was performed with immunoSEQ multiplex PCR; in TCRdb, only in-frame clones are kept and a portion is missing. Seen here are 120,000 or so clones, less than 95% observed once, and the top ten hold almost 5.5%. Germline V gene sequence: CDR1 LNHNV, CDR2 YYDKDF (reference sequence). V was pared by 5 bases and J by 3 bases, with 4 bases of the junction left unmatched. This CDR3 contains 15 residues. The clonotype was recovered from an adult in good health. The source material was peripheral blood, sampled on day 0 of AZD1222 vaccination. The V call is TRBV15, the J call TRBJ1-5, with 10 bases that match TRBD1. This chain's CDR3 is CATSPDRGNNQPQHF. DNA of the CDR3: TGTGCCACCAGCCCGGACAGGGGGAACAATCAGCCCCAGCATTTT. The full variable domain, with the rest looked up from reference TRBV15 and TRBJ1-5, is DAMVIQNPRYQVTQFGKPVTLSCSQTLNHNVMYWYQQKSSQAPKLLFHYYDKDFNNEADTPDNFQSRRPNTSFCFLDIRSPGLGDTAMYLCATSPDRGNNQPQHFGDGTRLSIL.